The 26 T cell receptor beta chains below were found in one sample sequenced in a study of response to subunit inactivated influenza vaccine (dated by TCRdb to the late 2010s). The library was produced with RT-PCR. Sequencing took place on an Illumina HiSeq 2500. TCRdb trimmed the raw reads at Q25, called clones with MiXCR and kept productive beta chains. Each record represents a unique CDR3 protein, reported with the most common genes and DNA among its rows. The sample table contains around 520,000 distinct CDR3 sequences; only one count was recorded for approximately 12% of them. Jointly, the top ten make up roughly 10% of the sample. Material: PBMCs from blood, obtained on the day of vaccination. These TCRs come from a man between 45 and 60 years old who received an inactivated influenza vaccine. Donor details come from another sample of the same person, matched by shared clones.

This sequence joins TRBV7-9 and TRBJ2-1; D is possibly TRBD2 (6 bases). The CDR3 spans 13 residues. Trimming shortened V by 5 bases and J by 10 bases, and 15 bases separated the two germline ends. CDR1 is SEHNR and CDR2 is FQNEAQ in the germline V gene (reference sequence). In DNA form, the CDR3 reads TGTGCCAGCAGCGGGGATTTAGGGAGGGAGCAGTTCTTC. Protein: CASSGDLGREQFF.

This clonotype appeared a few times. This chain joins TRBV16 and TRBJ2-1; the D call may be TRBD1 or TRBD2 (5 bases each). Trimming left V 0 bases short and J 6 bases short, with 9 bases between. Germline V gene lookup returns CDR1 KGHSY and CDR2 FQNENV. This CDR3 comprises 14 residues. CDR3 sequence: CASSQSRGSNEQFF. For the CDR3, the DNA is TGTGCCAGCAGCCAATCCCGGGGCTCCAATGAGCAGTTCTTC. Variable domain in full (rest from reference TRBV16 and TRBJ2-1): GEEVAQTPKHLVRGEGQKAKLYCAPIKGHSYVFWYQQVLKNEFKFLISFQNENVFDETGMPKERFSAKCLPNSPCSLEIQATKLEDSAVYFCASSQSRGSNEQFFGPGTRLTVL.

The chain's CDR3 is CAISEVGVGNNEQFF. The CDR3 DNA sequence: TGTGCCATCAGTGAAGTGGGGGTCGGCAACAATGAGCAGTTCTTC. The chain joins TRBV10-3 to TRBJ2-1, with D possibly being TRBD1 or TRBD2 (5 bases each). CDR3 length equals 15 residues. The germline CDR1 and CDR2 sequences are ENHRY and SYGVKD. V lost 3 bases and J 5 bases, leaving 14 bases between the germline ends.

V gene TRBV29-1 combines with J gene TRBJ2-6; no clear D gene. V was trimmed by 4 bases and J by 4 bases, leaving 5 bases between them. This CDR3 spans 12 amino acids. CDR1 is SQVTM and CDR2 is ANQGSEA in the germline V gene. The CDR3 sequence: CSVVAGANVLTF. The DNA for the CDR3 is TGCAGCGTTGTGGCCGGGGCCAACGTCCTGACTTTC. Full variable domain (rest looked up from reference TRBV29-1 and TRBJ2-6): SAVISQKPSRDICQRGTSLTIQCQVDSQVTMMFWYRQQPGQSLTLIATANQGSEATYESGFVIDKFPISRPNLTFSTLTVSNMSPEDSSIYLCSVVAGANVLTFGAGSRLTVL.

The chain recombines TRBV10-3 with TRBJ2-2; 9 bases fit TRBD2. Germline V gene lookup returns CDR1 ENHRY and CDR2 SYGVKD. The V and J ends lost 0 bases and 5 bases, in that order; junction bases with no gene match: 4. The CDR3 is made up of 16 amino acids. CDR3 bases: TGTGCCATCAGTGAGTCAGCGGGAGGATTGACCGGGGAGCTGTTTTTT. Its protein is CAISESAGGLTGELFF.

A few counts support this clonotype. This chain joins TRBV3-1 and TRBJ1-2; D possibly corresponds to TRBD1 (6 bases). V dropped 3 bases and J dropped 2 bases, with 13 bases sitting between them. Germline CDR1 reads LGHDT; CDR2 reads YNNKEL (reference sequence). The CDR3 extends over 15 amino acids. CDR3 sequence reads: CASSHLGGSNYGYTF. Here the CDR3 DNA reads TGTGCCAGCAGCCACCTAGGGGGTTCAAACTATGGCTACACCTTC.

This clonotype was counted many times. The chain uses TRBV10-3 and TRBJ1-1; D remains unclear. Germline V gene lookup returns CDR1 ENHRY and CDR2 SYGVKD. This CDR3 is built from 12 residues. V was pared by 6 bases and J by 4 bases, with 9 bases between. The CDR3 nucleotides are TGTGCCATCAGGGCCGAAGTCACTGAAGCTTTCTTT. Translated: CAIRAEVTEAFF.

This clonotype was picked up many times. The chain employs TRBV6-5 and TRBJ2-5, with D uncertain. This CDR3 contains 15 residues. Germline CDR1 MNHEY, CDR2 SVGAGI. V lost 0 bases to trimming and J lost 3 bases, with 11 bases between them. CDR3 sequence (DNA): TGTGCCAGCAGTTACTCGATGGTAGTGAAAGAGACCCAGTACTTC. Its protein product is CASSYSMVVKETQYF.

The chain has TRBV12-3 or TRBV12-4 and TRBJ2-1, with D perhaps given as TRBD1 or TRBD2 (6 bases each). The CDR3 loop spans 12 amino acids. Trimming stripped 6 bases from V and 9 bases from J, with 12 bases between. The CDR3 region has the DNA TGTGCCAGCAGCCGGGGGCTAGGTGAGCAGTTCTTC. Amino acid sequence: CASSRGLGEQFF.

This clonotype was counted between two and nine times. This chain's CDR3 is CASSFGDSRSYEQYF. The CDR3 DNA reads as TGCGCCAGCAGCTTCGGGGACAGCCGATCCTACGAGCAGTACTTC. This chain connects TRBV5-1 to TRBJ2-7; 7 bases agree with TRBD1. The V and J ends lost 2 bases and 1 base, in that order; junction bases with no gene match: 6. CDR3 length equals 15 residues. In germline, CDR1 is SGHRS, CDR2 YFSETQ.

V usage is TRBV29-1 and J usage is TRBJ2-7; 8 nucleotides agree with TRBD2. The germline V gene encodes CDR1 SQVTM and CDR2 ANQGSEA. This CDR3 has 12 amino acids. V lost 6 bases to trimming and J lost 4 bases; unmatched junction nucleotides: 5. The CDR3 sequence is CSVGTSSYEQYF. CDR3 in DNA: TGCAGCGTCGGGACTAGTTCTTACGAGCAGTACTTC.

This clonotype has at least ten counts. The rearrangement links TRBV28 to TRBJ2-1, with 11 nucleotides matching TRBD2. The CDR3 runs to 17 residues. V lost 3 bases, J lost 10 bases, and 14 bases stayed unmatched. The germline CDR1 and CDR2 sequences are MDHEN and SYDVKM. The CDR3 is CASSFGTTSGSMNEQFF. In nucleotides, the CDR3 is TGTGCCAGCAGTTTTGGGACCACTAGCGGGAGCATGAACGAGCAGTTCTTC. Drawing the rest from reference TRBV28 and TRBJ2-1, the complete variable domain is DVKVTQSSRYLVKRTGEKVFLECVQDMDHENMFWYRQDPGLGLRLIYFSYDVKMKEKGDIPEGYSVSREKKERFSLILESASTNQTSMYLCASSFGTTSGSMNEQFFGPGTRLTVL.

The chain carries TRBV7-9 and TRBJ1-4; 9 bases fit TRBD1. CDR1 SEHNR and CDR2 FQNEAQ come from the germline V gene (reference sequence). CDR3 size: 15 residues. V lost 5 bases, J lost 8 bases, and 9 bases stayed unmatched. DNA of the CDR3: TGTGCCAGCAGCAGCCGGACAGGGGATACGGAAAAACTGTTTTTT. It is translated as CASSSRTGDTEKLFF.

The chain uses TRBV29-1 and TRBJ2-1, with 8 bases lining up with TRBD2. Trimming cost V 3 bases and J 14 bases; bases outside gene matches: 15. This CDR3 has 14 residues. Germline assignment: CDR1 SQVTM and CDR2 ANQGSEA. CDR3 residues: CSVEVTSGGMREFF. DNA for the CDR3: TGCAGCGTTGAGGTCACTAGCGGAGGGATGCGGGAGTTCTTC.

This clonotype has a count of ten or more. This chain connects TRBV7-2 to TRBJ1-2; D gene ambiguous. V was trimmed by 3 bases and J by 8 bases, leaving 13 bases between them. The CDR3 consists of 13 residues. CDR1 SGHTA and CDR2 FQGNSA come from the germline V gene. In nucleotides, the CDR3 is TGTGCCAGCAGCTTTAGACTTCTGGAAGGCTACACCTTC. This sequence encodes CASSFRLLEGYTF. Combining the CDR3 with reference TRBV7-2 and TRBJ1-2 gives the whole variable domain GAGVSQSPSNKVTEKGKDVELRCDPISGHTALYWYRQSLGQGLEFLIYFQGNSAPDKSGLPSDRFSAERTGGSVSTLTIQRTQQEDSAVYLCASSFRLLEGYTFGSGTRLTVV.

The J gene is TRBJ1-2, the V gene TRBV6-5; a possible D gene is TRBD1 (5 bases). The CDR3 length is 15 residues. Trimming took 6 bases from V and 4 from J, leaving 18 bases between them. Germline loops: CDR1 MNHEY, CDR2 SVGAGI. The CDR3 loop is CASRLQESGGYGYTF. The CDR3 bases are TGTGCCAGCAGGTTACAGGAATCCGGGGGCTATGGCTACACCTTC.

CDR3 loop: CSARVQYNEQFF. CDR3 bases: TGCAGTGCTAGAGTTCAGTACAATGAGCAGTTCTTC. The chain carries TRBV20-1 and TRBJ2-1; D unclear. The CDR3 runs to 12 residues. Germline V CDR1 and CDR2: DFQATT, SNEGSKA (reference sequence). The V and J ends lost 1 base and 4 bases respectively, with 5 bases between them.

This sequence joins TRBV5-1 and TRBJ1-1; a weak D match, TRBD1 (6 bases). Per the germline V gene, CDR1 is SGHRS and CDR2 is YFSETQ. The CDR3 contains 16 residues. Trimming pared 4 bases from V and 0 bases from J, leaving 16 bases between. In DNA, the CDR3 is TGCGCCAGCAGCCTGAGGACGACAGGAATGAACACTGAAGCTTTCTTT. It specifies CASSLRTTGMNTEAFF.

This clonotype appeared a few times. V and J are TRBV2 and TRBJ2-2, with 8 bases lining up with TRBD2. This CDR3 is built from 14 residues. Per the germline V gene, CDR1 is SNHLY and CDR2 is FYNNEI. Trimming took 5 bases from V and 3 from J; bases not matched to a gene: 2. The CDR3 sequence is CASSRAGDTGELFF. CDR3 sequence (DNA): TGTGCCAGCAGTCGAGCGGGAGACACCGGGGAGCTGTTTTTT.

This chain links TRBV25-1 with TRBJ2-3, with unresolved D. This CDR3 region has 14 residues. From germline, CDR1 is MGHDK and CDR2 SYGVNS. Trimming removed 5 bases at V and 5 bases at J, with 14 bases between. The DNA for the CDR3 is TGTGCCAGCAGTACGGCAGGTGGTGTAGATACGCAGTATTTT. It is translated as CASSTAGGVDTQYF.

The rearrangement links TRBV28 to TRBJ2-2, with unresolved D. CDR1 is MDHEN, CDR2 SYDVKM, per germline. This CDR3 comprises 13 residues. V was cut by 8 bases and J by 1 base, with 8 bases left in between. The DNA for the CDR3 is TGTGCCAGCCAAGACGGGAACACCGGGGAGCTGTTTTTT. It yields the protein CASQDGNTGELFF.

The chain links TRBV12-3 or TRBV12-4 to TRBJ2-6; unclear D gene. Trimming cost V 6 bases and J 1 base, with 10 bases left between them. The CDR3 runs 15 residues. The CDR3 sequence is CASSAVQSGANVLTF. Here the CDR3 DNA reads TGTGCCAGCAGCGCTGTTCAATCTGGGGCCAACGTCCTGACTTTC.

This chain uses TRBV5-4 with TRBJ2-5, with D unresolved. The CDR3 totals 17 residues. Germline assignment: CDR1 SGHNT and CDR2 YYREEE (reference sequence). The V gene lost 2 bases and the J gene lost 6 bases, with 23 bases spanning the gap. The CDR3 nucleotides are TGTGCCAGCAGCTTTTTTCGGATGTCGGAGATTTCGAAGACCCAGTACTTC. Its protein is CASSFFRMSEISKTQYF.

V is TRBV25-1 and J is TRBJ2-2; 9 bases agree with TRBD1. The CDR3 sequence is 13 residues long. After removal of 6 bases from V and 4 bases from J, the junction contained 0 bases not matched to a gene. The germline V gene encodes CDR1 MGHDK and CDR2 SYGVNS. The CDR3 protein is CASRDRGTGELFF. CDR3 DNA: TGTGCCAGCAGGGACAGGGGCACCGGGGAGCTGTTTTTT. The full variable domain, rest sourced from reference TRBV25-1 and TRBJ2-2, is EADIYQTPRYLVIGTGKKITLECSQTMGHDKMYWYQQDPGMELHLIHYSYGVNSTEKGDLSSESTVSRIRTEHFPLTLESARPSHTSQYLCASRDRGTGELFFGEGSRLTVL.

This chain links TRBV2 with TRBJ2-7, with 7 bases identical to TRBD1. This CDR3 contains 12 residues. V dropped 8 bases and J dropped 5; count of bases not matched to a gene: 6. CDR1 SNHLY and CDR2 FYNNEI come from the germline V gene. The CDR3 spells CASHRGADEQYF. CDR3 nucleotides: TGTGCCAGCCACAGGGGAGCCGACGAGCAGTACTTC.

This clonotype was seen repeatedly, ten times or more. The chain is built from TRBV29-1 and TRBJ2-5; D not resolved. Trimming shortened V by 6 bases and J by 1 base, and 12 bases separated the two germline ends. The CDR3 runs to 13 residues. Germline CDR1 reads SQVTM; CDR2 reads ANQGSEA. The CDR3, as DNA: TGCAGCGTCCAAACGACCTTCCAAGAGACCCAGTACTTC. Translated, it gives CSVQTTFQETQYF.